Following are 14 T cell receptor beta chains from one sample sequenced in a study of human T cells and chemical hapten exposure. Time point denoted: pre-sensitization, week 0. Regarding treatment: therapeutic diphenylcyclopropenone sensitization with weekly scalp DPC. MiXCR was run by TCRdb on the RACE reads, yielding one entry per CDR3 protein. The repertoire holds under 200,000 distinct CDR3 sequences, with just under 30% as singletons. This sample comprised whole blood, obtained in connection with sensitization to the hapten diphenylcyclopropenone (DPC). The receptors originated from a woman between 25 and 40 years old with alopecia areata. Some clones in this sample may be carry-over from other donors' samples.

In DNA, the CDR3 is TGCGCCAGCAGCCAAGTAATGGGGGTCTATGGCTACACCTTC. Translation gives CASSQVMGVYGYTF. This rearrangement joins TRBV4-3 to TRBJ1-2; D may be TRBD1 (5 bases). Trimming removed 1 base from V and 4 bases from J, with 10 bases in between. Germline CDR1 and CDR2: LGHNA and YSLEER. The CDR3 loop spans 14 amino acids.

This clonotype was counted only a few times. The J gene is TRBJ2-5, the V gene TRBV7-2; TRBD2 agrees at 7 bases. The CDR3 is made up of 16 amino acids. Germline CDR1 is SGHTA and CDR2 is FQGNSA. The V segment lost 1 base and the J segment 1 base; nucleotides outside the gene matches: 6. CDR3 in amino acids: CASSLDSGRTQETQYF. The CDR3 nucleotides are TGTGCCAGCAGCTTAGATAGCGGGCGGACCCAAGAGACCCAGTACTTC.

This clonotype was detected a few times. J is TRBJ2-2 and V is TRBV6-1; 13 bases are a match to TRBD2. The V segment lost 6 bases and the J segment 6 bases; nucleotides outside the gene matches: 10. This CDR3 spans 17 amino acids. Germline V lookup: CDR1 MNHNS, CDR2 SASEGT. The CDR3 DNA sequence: TGTGCCAGCAGAACCGGGACTAGCGGGATCGGGGCCGGGGAGCTGTTTTTT. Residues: CASRTGTSGIGAGELFF.

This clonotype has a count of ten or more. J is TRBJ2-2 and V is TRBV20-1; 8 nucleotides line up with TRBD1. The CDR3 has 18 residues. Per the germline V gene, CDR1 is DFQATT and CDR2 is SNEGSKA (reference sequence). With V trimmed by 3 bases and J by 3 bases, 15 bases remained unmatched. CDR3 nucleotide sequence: TGCAGTGCTAGCCGGTGGGTGCCGGGACAGGCCGACACCGGGGAGCTGTTTTTT. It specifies CSASRWVPGQADTGELFF.

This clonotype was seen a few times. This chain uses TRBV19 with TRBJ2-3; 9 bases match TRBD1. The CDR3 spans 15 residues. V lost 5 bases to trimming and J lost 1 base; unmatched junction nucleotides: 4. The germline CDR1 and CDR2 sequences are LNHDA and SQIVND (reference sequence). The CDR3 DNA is TGTGCCAGTAGTCGCGGGACAGGGCGCACAGATACGCAGTATTTT. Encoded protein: CASSRGTGRTDTQYF.

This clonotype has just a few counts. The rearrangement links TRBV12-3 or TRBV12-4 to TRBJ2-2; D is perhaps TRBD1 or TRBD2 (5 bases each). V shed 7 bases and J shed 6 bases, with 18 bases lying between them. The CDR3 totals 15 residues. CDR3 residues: CASTLYRGPPGELFF. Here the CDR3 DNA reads TGTGCCAGCACCCTCTACCGGGGCCCACCCGGGGAGCTGTTTTTT.

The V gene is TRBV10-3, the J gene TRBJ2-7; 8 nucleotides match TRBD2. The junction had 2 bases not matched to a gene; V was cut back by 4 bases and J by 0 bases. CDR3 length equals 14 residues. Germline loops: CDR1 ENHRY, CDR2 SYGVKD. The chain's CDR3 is CAISVGLDSYEQYF. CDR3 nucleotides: TGTGCCATCAGTGTGGGACTAGACTCCTACGAGCAGTACTTC.

DNA of the CDR3: TGCAGCGTTGAATCTCCTAACATGAACACTGAAGCTTTCTTT. Its protein is CSVESPNMNTEAFF. This chain links TRBV29-1 with TRBJ1-1; D is undetermined. The CDR3 runs to 14 residues. Germline V gives CDR1 SQVTM, CDR2 ANQGSEA. V lost 2 bases to trimming and J lost 0 bases, with 10 bases between them.

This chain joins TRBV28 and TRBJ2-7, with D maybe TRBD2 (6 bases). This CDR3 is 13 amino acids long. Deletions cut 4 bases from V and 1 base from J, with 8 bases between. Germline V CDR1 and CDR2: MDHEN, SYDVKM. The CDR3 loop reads CASSSGSSYEQYF. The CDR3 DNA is TGTGCCAGCAGTTCCGGGAGTTCCTACGAGCAGTACTTC. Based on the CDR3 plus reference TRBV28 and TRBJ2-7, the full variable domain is DVKVTQSSRYLVKRTGEKVFLECVQDMDHENMFWYRQDPGLGLRLIYFSYDVKMKEKGDIPEGYSVSREKKERFSLILESASTNQTSMYLCASSSGSSYEQYFGPGTRLTVT.

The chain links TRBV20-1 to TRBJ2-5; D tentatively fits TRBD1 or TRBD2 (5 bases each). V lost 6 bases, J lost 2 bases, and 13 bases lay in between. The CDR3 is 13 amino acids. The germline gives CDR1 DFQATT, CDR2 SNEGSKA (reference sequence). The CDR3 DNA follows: TGCAGTGCCCGTAGGGGACCACAAGAGACCCAGTACTTC. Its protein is CSARRGPQETQYF.

The CDR3 DNA reads TGCAGTGCTAGAGATGAGGGACTAGCAAGCAATGAGCAGTTCTTC. Its protein product is CSARDEGLASNEQFF. This chain connects TRBV20-1 to TRBJ2-1; 9 bases are shared with TRBD2. The germline gives CDR1 DFQATT, CDR2 SNEGSKA (reference sequence). The CDR3 totals 15 residues. V lost 0 bases, J lost 6 bases, and 6 bases stayed unmatched.

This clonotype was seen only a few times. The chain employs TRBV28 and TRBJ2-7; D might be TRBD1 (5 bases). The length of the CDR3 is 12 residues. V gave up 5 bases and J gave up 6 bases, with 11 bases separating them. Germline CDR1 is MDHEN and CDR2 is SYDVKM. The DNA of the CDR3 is TGTGCCAGCAGTCCAGACAGCCTCGAGCAGTACTTC. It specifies CASSPDSLEQYF.

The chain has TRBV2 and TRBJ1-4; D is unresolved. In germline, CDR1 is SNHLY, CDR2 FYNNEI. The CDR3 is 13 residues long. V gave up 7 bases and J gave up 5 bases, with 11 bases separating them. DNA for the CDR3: TGTGCCAGCAATGGAGCGTGGAATGAAAAACTGTTTTTT. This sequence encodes CASNGAWNEKLFF. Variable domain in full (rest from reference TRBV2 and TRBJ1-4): EPEVTQTPSHQVTQMGQEVILRCVPISNHLYFYWYRQILGQKVEFLVSFYNNEISEKSEIFDDQFSVERPDGSNFTLKIRSTKLEDSAMYFCASNGAWNEKLFFGSGTQLSVL.

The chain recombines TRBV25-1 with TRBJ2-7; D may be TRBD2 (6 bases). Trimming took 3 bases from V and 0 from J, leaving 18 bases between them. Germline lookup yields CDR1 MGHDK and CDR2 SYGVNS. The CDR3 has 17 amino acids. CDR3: CASSELPGTESSYEQYF. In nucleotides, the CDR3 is TGTGCCAGCAGTGAGCTACCAGGGACTGAGAGCTCCTACGAGCAGTACTTC.